One sample yielded the 25 T cell receptor beta chains listed below, sequenced in a study of cytomegalovirus exposure and HLA in healthy donors (dated by TCRdb to about 2017). Libraries were constructed by the immunoSEQ multiplex PCR assay. The multiplex PCR relied on a mix of 60 forward primers for TCR Vbeta segments and 13 reverse primers for TCR Jbeta segments. Imported from immuneACCESS, the table was reduced by TCRdb to in-frame sequences with V and J called. These copies leave out some clones; in studies compared against another copy, an unresolved V gene accounts for under half, and the cause of the remainder is not known. The sample data list 150,000 to 200,000 clones, and 80% to 90% of these were observed just once. The ten largest account for about 2.7% of the sample. Sequenced material: PBMCs. The receptors were sampled from a man between 25 and 39 years old in good health and CMV-seropositive.

The chain has TRBV25-1 and TRBJ2-1, with TRBD2 matching over 10 bases. Trimming took 6 bases from V and 1 from J; bases not matched to a gene: 3. The CDR3 has 15 residues. Germline CDR1 MGHDK, CDR2 SYGVNS. Written as DNA, the CDR3 is TGTGCCAGCAGATATAGCGGGAGGTCCTACAATGAGCAGTTCTTC. Protein: CASRYSGRSYNEQFF.

The V call is TRBV5-1, the J call TRBJ2-3, with D unclear. V lost 2 bases and J 2 bases, leaving 12 bases between the germline ends. This CDR3 comprises 15 residues. Per the germline V gene, CDR1 is SGHRS and CDR2 is YFSETQ. CDR3: CASSFVEEYTDTQYF. CDR3 DNA sequence: TGCGCCAGCAGCTTCGTCGAGGAATACACAGATACGCAGTATTTT. Drawing the rest from reference TRBV5-1 and TRBJ2-3, the complete variable domain is KAGVTQTPRYLIKTRGQQVTLSCSPISGHRSVSWYQQTPGQGLQFLFEYFSETQRNKGNFPGRFSGRQFSNSRSEMNVSTLELGDSALYLCASSFVEEYTDTQYFGPGTRLTVL.

V is TRBV4-1 and J is TRBJ2-5; D may be TRBD2 (5 bases). The germline V gene encodes CDR1 MGHRA and CDR2 YSYEKL. This CDR3 spans 14 amino acids. Trimming cost V 1 base and J 4 bases, with 10 bases left between them. As DNA, the CDR3 is TGCGCCAGCAGCCAAGTCAGCGGAACAGAGACCCAGTACTTC. Its protein is CASSQVSGTETQYF.

The rearrangement uses TRBV4-2 and TRBJ1-5, with no clear D. Trimming stripped 0 bases from V and 3 bases from J, with 15 bases between. CDR1 and CDR2 from the germline V gene are LGHNA and YNFKEQ. This CDR3 contains 17 residues. The CDR3 sequence: CASSQDLLGGNNQPQHF. The CDR3 DNA is TGTGCCAGCAGCCAAGATTTATTAGGAGGTAACAATCAGCCCCAGCATTTT.

This clone was picked up a small number of times. The gene calls are TRBV19 and TRBJ1-1, with unresolved D. Germline V gives CDR1 LNHDA, CDR2 SQIVND (reference sequence). The V gene lost 1 base and the J gene lost 2 bases, with 8 bases spanning the gap. There are 14 residues in the CDR3. The CDR3 sequence is CASSIVGANTEAFF. In DNA, the CDR3 is TGTGCCAGTAGTATAGTCGGAGCAAACACTGAAGCTTTCTTT.

The V gene is TRBV28, the J gene TRBJ2-6; D may be TRBD1 (5 bases). CDR1 and CDR2 (germline): MDHEN, SYDVKM. V was trimmed by 8 bases and J by 4 bases, leaving 12 bases between them. The CDR3 consists of 14 residues. The CDR3 is CASQGFRGANVLTF. The CDR3, as DNA: TGTGCCAGCCAGGGCTTTAGGGGGGCCAACGTCCTGACTTTC.

V and J are TRBV5-1 and TRBJ2-7, with D maybe TRBD1 (6 bases). This CDR3 is built from 13 residues. Per germline, CDR1 SGHRS and CDR2 YFSETQ. V lost 3 bases and J lost 1, with 8 bases in between. DNA for the CDR3: TGCGCCAGCAGCTCTGGACAGTCCTACGAGCAGTACGTC. As protein: CASSSGQSYEQYV.

The V gene is TRBV11-1, the J gene TRBJ2-1; D is unresolved. From germline, CDR1 is SGHAT and CDR2 FQDESV (reference sequence). Trimming removed 4 bases at V and 6 bases at J, with 10 bases between. The CDR3 spans 13 residues. CDR3 coding DNA: TGTGCCAGCAGCTCCCAATTCGGCAATGAGCAGTTCTTC. This gives the protein CASSSQFGNEQFF.

The V call is TRBV30, the J call TRBJ2-3, with D possibly TRBD2 on 6 matching bases. The germline gives CDR1 GTSNPN, CDR2 SVGIG (reference sequence). The CDR3 length is 13 residues. Trimming removed 3 bases at V and 3 bases at J, with 10 bases between. The chain's CDR3 is CAWRAGRTDTQYF. The CDR3 DNA reads as TGTGCCTGGAGGGCGGGGAGGACAGATACGCAGTATTTT.

The rearrangement uses TRBV9 and TRBJ2-7; TRBD2 matches 7 bases. CDR3 length: 16 amino acids. V dropped 0 bases and J dropped 2; count of bases not matched to a gene: 8. Germline V gene data show CDR1 as SGDLS and CDR2 as YYNGEE. DNA for the CDR3: TGTGCCAGCAGCGTAGACCCTAGCGGATACCCCTACGAGCAGTACGTC. It specifies CASSVDPSGYPYEQYV.

The chain couples TRBV20-1 to TRBJ1-2, with a possible D match to TRBD1 (5 bases). Trimming pared 5 bases from V and 9 bases from J, leaving 13 bases between. From germline, CDR1 is DFQATT and CDR2 SNEGSKA (reference sequence). The CDR3 loop spans 11 amino acids. CDR3 protein: CSAQTRVSYTF. The CDR3 region has the DNA TGCAGTGCTCAGACCAGGGTCAGCTACACCTTC.

CDR3 coding DNA: TGTGCCAGCATAGACAGGGGTGGGGGAGATACGCAGTATTTT. It encodes CASIDRGGGDTQYF. This chain links TRBV6-6 with TRBJ2-3; 8 bases line up with TRBD1. The V and J ends lost 7 bases and 5 bases, in that order; junction bases with no gene match: 8. This CDR3 spans 14 amino acids. Looked up from germline, CDR1 is MNHNY and CDR2 is SVGAGI (reference sequence).

The chain employs TRBV19 and TRBJ1-5; 8 nucleotides agree with TRBD1. This CDR3 comprises 15 residues. V lost 0 bases and J lost 4; bases outside the gene matches: 2. In germline, CDR1 is LNHDA, CDR2 SQIVND (reference sequence). Written as DNA, the CDR3 is TGTGCCAGTAGTATAGAGCAGGGGGCGAATCAGCCCCAGCATTTT. It translates to CASSIEQGANQPQHF. Using reference TRBV19 and TRBJ1-5 for the parts outside the CDR3, the full variable domain is DGGITQSPKYLFRKEGQNVTLSCEQNLNHDAMYWYRQDPGQGLRLIYYSQIVNDFQKGDIAEGYSVSREKKESFPLTVTSAQKNPTAFYLCASSIEQGANQPQHFGDGTRLSIL.

The genes are TRBV19 and TRBJ1-5, with 8 bases matching TRBD1. CDR1 is LNHDA, CDR2 SQIVND, per germline (reference sequence). V shed 2 bases and J 4 bases; nucleotides not matched to a gene: 7. This CDR3 has 16 residues. The CDR3 nucleotides are TGTGCCAGTAGTATAAAGACAGGGGTGTGGAATCAGCCCCAGCATTTT. Residues: CASSIKTGVWNQPQHF.

V is TRBV4-1 and J is TRBJ2-3; 7 positions agree with TRBD2. V lost 2 bases, J lost 4 bases, and 9 bases stayed unmatched. Per germline, CDR1 MGHRA and CDR2 YSYEKL. This CDR3 region has 16 residues. The CDR3 reads CASSQRAGTTADTQYF. The CDR3 bases are TGCGCCAGCAGCCAAAGGGCAGGGACTACAGCAGATACGCAGTATTTT.

This clone was seen a handful of times. The J gene is TRBJ1-1, the V gene TRBV4-2; weak D call: TRBD1 (6 bases). This CDR3 has 15 amino acids. V was pared by 4 bases and J by 5 bases, with 17 bases between. Germline CDR1 LGHNA, CDR2 YNFKEQ. The CDR3 protein is CASSPTQGSGTEAFF. The DNA for the CDR3 is TGTGCCAGCAGCCCAACCCAGGGGTCGGGGACTGAAGCTTTCTTT.

The V and J genes are TRBV11-3 and TRBJ2-2; 8 bases match TRBD2. The germline V gene encodes CDR1 SGHNT and CDR2 YENEEA. CDR3 size: 15 residues. V dropped 2 bases and J dropped 6; count of bases not matched to a gene: 5. This CDR3 is CASSLWREVPGELFF. Here the CDR3 DNA reads TGTGCCAGCAGCTTATGGCGGGAGGTCCCCGGGGAGCTGTTTTTT.

The chain carries TRBV7-3 and TRBJ2-2, with 9 positions matching TRBD2. The ends lost 2 bases at V and 1 base at J; junction bases unmatched: 2. Germline values: CDR1 SGHTA, CDR2 FQGTGA. This CDR3 has 16 amino acids. In nucleotides, the CDR3 is TGTGCCAGCAGCTTAGCGGGAGGGCTGAACACCGGGGAGCTGTTTTTT. Protein sequence: CASSLAGGLNTGELFF.

The chain combines TRBV5-8 with TRBJ1-2, with TRBD1 matching over 7 bases. V dropped 2 bases and J dropped 4; count of bases not matched to a gene: 8. Germline assignment: CDR1 SGHTS and CDR2 YDEGEE. The CDR3 has 15 amino acids. CDR3 protein: CASSLSGGSIYGYTF. In DNA form, the CDR3 reads TGTGCCAGCAGCTTATCAGGGGGATCCATCTATGGCTACACCTTC.

The chain is built from TRBV7-2 and TRBJ1-1; no firm D call. CDR3 length: 12 residues. V was pared by 3 bases and J by 6 bases, with 8 bases between. Germline-derived CDR1 and CDR2 are SGHTA and FQGNSA. The CDR3 DNA reads TGTGCCAGCAGCTTCATTGGAGCTGAAGCTTTCTTT. As protein: CASSFIGAEAFF.

V gene TRBV18 combines with J gene TRBJ1-2, with 9 bases that match TRBD1. The CDR3 runs to 14 residues. Germline V lookup: CDR1 KGHSH, CDR2 LQKENI. After removal of 1 base from V and 3 bases from J, the junction contained 0 bases not matched to a gene. The CDR3 nucleotides read TGTGCCAGCTCACCACGGACAGGGGACTATGGCTACACCTTC. This gives the protein CASSPRTGDYGYTF.

The V and J genes are TRBV9 and TRBJ2-1; a weak D match, TRBD1 (7 bases). The germline CDR1 and CDR2 sequences are SGDLS and YYNGEE. V shed 3 bases and J shed 2 bases, with 18 bases lying between them. CDR3 length: 17 amino acids. CDR3 region: CASSGGGQGVTYNEQFF. DNA of the CDR3: TGTGCCAGCAGCGGTGGGGGGCAGGGGGTAACCTACAATGAGCAGTTCTTC.

CDR3 coding DNA: TGTGCCAGCTCACCACCGGATCGGGAAGGGAGGAATGGCTACACCTTC. Protein product: CASSPPDREGRNGYTF. The chain recombines TRBV18 with TRBJ1-2; no clear D gene. Trimming shortened V by 0 bases and J by 6 bases, and 17 bases separated the two germline ends. CDR1 KGHSH and CDR2 LQKENI come from the germline V gene. This CDR3 comprises 16 residues.

The chain uses TRBV7-8 and TRBJ1-4; TRBD1 agrees at 9 bases. The CDR3 is 17 residues long. Germline-derived CDR1 and CDR2 are SGHVS and FQNEAQ. V lost 5 bases, J lost 1 base, and 8 bases stayed unmatched. The CDR3 DNA reads as TGTGCCAGCAGCCCCCTACAGGGGGCGATAACTAATGAAAAACTGTTTTTT. Protein: CASSPLQGAITNEKLFF.

This clone was detected only once. The rearrangement links TRBV4-3 to TRBJ1-4; no definite D call. In germline, CDR1 is LGHNA, CDR2 YSLEER. CDR3 size: 15 residues. V dropped 1 base and J dropped 0 bases, with 6 bases sitting between them. The CDR3 DNA reads as TGCGCCAGCAGCCAAGCAACTGCAACTAATGAAAAACTGTTTTTT. It specifies CASSQATATNEKLFF.